Presented here are 10 T cell receptor beta chains from one specimen sequenced in a study of T cell responses to AZD1222 COVID-19 vaccine. Some clones are missing from TCRdb's copy, which holds only in-frame ones; the method was immunoSEQ multiplex PCR. The table has about 170,000 clones, around 85% seen once. The sample was peripheral blood, taken 28 days after the second AZD1222 dose. The source is an adult who received the AZD1222 COVID-19 vaccine.

CDR3: CASSYSTSSPGYTF. The CDR3 nucleotides read TGTGCCAGCAGTTACTCGACGTCAAGTCCTGGCTACACCTTC. The gene calls are TRBV6-2 or TRBV6-3 and TRBJ1-2; the D is unclear. Trimming took off 0 bases at V and 7 bases at J, with 12 bases between the two ends. Per the germline V gene, CDR1 is MNHEY and CDR2 is SVGEGT. The CDR3 is 14 residues long.

V and J are TRBV15 and TRBJ2-7, with 11 positions matching TRBD2. The trim removed 6 bases at V and 2 bases at J, leaving 6 bases unmatched. CDR3 size: 15 residues. Looked up from germline, CDR1 is LNHNV and CDR2 is YYDKDF (reference sequence). CDR3 DNA sequence: TGTGCCACCAGTAAACTAGCGGGGGCCACCTACGAGCAGTACTTC. As protein: CATSKLAGATYEQYF. Full variable domain (remainder filled in from reference TRBV15 and TRBJ2-7): DAMVIQNPRYQVTQFGKPVTLSCSQTLNHNVMYWYQQKSSQAPKLLFHYYDKDFNNEADTPDNFQSRRPNTSFCFLDIRSPGLGDTAMYLCATSKLAGATYEQYFGPGTRLTVT.

This chain connects TRBV10-1 to TRBJ1-1, with TRBD1 matching 8 bases. Germline CDR1 and CDR2: WNHNN and SYGVQD (reference sequence). V was pared by 0 bases and J by 2 bases, with 5 bases of the junction left unmatched. The CDR3 spans 16 residues. CDR3 sequence: CASSESPGQGNTEAFF. DNA for the CDR3: TGCGCCAGCAGTGAGTCGCCCGGACAGGGCAACACTGAAGCTTTCTTT.

This clone was detected only a few times. This chain connects TRBV4-1 to TRBJ2-2; 7 bases are a match to TRBD1. J gave up 0 bases and V 1 base, and 5 bases lay outside the gene matches. CDR1 and CDR2 (germline): MGHRA, YSYEKL. The CDR3 extends over 17 amino acids. CDR3 sequence reads: CASSQVDQGANTGELFF. Written as DNA, the CDR3 is TGCGCCAGCAGCCAAGTCGACCAGGGGGCGAACACCGGGGAGCTGTTTTTT.

The chain employs TRBV4-3 and TRBJ2-5; D possibly uses TRBD1 or TRBD2 (5 bases each). Germline V gene lookup returns CDR1 LGHNA and CDR2 YSLEER. V shed 0 bases and J shed 4 bases, with 15 bases lying between them. The CDR3 spans 16 residues. CDR3 coding DNA: TGCGCCAGCAGCCAAGATCTGGTGAGGGGCGGAGAGACCCAGTACTTC. Its protein is CASSQDLVRGGETQYF.

This clone was counted a few times. This chain links TRBV5-1 with TRBJ2-3, with D hard to call. Per germline, CDR1 SGHRS and CDR2 YFSETQ. This CDR3 has 13 residues. The germline V and J ends were trimmed by 7 bases and 6 bases, with 15 bases remaining between them. CDR3 protein: CASAGPQGDTQYF. As DNA, the CDR3 is TGCGCCAGCGCAGGCCCCCAAGGGGATACGCAGTATTTT.

The CDR3 reads CAWSGTQLSSYNSPLHF. In DNA form, the CDR3 reads TGTGCCTGGAGTGGGACCCAGTTAAGCTCCTATAATTCACCCCTCCACTTT. J is TRBJ1-6 and V is TRBV30; D ambiguous. The CDR3 covers 17 residues. V was shortened by 1 base and J by 0 bases, with 13 bases between the two germline ends. Per germline, CDR1 GTSNPN and CDR2 SVGIG (reference sequence).

This chain links TRBV7-9 with TRBJ1-1; D is unclear. This CDR3 region has 14 residues. Germline assignment: CDR1 SEHNR and CDR2 FQNEAQ (reference sequence). The ends were cut back, 2 bases at V and 0 bases at J, with 7 bases in the middle. The CDR3 DNA follows: TGTGCCAGCAGCTTATCCTCAATGAACACTGAAGCTTTCTTT. This encodes CASSLSSMNTEAFF. The full variable domain, with the rest looked up from reference TRBV7-9 and TRBJ1-1, is DTGVSQNPRHKITKRGQNVTFRCDPISEHNRLYWYRQTLGQGPEFLTYFQNEAQLEKSRLLSDRFSAERPKGSFSTLEIQRTEQGDSAMYLCASSLSSMNTEAFFGQGTRLTVV.

This rearrangement joins TRBV6-6 to TRBJ1-1, with D uncertain. V lost 5 bases and J 1 base, leaving 23 bases between the germline ends. The CDR3 spans 18 residues. Germline CDR1 MNHNY, CDR2 SVGAGI (reference sequence). CDR3 sequence: CASSPEIARGGWNTEAFF. The CDR3 DNA is TGTGCCAGCAGTCCCGAAATAGCCCGAGGAGGTTGGAACACTGAAGCTTTCTTT.

The sample holds one count of this clone. The V and J genes are TRBV5-4 and TRBJ1-2; 9 positions match TRBD1. The CDR3 is made up of 14 amino acids. V lost 4 bases and J lost 3; bases outside the gene matches: 4. Germline CDR1 SGHNT, CDR2 YYREEE (reference sequence). This CDR3 reads CASSKDRGDYGYTF. For the CDR3, the DNA is TGTGCCAGCAGCAAGGACAGGGGCGACTATGGCTACACCTTC. The full variable domain, in which reference TRBV5-4 and TRBJ1-2 provide the parts outside the CDR3, is ETGVTQSPTHLIKTRGQQVTLRCSSQSGHNTVSWYQQALGQGPQFIFQYYREEENGRGNFPPRFSGLQFPNYSSELNVNALELDDSALYLCASSKDRGDYGYTFGSGTRLTVV.